The 22 T cell receptor beta chains below all came from one sample that was sequenced in a study of blood T cell repertoires in COVID-19. Clones were sequenced by immunoSEQ multiplex PCR, and TCRdb holds only the in-frame ones, with some missing. The table has some 100,000 clones, roughly 92% seen once. Sequences were obtained from peripheral blood. The source of these receptors is a man between 45 and 60 years old with active COVID-19.

The rearrangement joins TRBV6-1 to TRBJ1-5; perhaps TRBD1 as D (6 bases). Per germline, CDR1 MNHNS and CDR2 SASEGT. The CDR3 has 15 amino acids. The V end was cut by 2 bases, the J end by 6 bases, with 14 bases between. For the CDR3, the DNA is TGTGCCAGCAGTGAATCCGCCAGGGGAAGTCAGCCCCAGCATTTT. Translating it yields CASSESARGSQPQHF.

J is TRBJ2-5 and V is TRBV5-1; a possible D gene is TRBD1 (6 bases). Germline V gene sequence: CDR1 SGHRS, CDR2 YFSETQ. Trimming stripped 0 bases from V and 3 bases from J, with 9 bases between. The CDR3 has 14 amino acids. The CDR3 spells CASSLGWDKETQYF. The CDR3 DNA sequence: TGCGCCAGCAGCTTGGGTTGGGACAAAGAGACCCAGTACTTC.

This chain's CDR3 is CASSLDGSGNTIYF. The CDR3 nucleotides read TGCGCCAGCAGCTTGGACGGCTCTGGAAACACCATATATTTT. The rearrangement joins TRBV5-1 to TRBJ1-3; D gene unclear. Deletions cut 0 bases from V and 0 bases from J, with 4 bases between. Germline V lookup: CDR1 SGHRS, CDR2 YFSETQ. The CDR3 loop spans 14 amino acids.

This clone was observed a handful of times. This rearrangement joins TRBV7-9 to TRBJ1-6; 8 bases agree with TRBD1. The V and J ends lost 3 bases and 9 bases, in that order; junction bases with no gene match: 4. The CDR3 is made up of 14 amino acids. Per germline, CDR1 SEHNR and CDR2 FQNEAQ (reference sequence). CDR3 nucleotides: TGTGCCAGCAGCTTTGCAGGGGGCGGTTCACCCCTCCACTTT. As protein: CASSFAGGGSPLHF. Filled out from reference TRBV7-9 and TRBJ1-6, the complete variable domain reads DTGVSQNPRHKITKRGQNVTFRCDPISEHNRLYWYRQTLGQGPEFLTYFQNEAQLEKSRLLSDRFSAERPKGSFSTLEIQRTEQGDSAMYLCASSFAGGGSPLHFGNGTRLTVT.

The chain is built from TRBV28 and TRBJ1-2, with a possible D match to TRBD1 (5 bases). Between the trimmed V and J ends, which lost 7 bases and 4 bases, there was a span of 13 bases. The CDR3 consists of 13 residues. Germline CDR1 MDHEN, CDR2 SYDVKM. The CDR3, as DNA: TGTGCCAGCAACCTACGACAGTTCTATGGCTACACCTTC. Protein product: CASNLRQFYGYTF.

The V call is TRBV28, the J call TRBJ1-2; TRBD1 matches at 7 bases. The germline V gene has CDR1 MDHEN and CDR2 SYDVKM. The CDR3 loop spans 14 amino acids. V dropped 2 bases and J dropped 6; count of bases not matched to a gene: 6. The CDR3 sequence: CASSLRDRPDGYTF. DNA of the CDR3: TGTGCCAGCAGTTTAAGGGACAGACCAGATGGCTACACCTTC.

The chain employs TRBV4-1 and TRBJ2-3; D is possibly TRBD1 (5 bases). Per the germline V gene, CDR1 is MGHRA and CDR2 is YSYEKL. This CDR3 is 14 amino acids long. V dropped 0 bases and J dropped 3 bases, with 7 bases sitting between them. The CDR3 loop reads CASSQDRVTDTQYF. CDR3 bases: TGCGCCAGCAGCCAAGACAGGGTAACAGATACGCAGTATTTT.

This chain joins TRBV28 and TRBJ1-3; no clear D. Germline-derived CDR1 and CDR2 are MDHEN and SYDVKM. Trimming stripped 8 bases from V and 0 bases from J, with 8 bases between. The CDR3 length is 13 residues. DNA for the CDR3: TGTGCCAGCTTCGAGGTCTCTGGAAACACCATATATTTT. Protein: CASFEVSGNTIYF.

The V call is TRBV18, the J call TRBJ2-4; 8 nucleotides agree with TRBD2. This CDR3 spans 15 amino acids. The J segment lost 8 bases and the V segment lost 2 bases, leaving 8 bases of the junction unmatched. Germline lookup yields CDR1 KGHSH and CDR2 LQKENI. The CDR3 DNA is TGTGCCAGCTCACCAACAGCGGGAGTGGCGTACATTCAGTACTTC. Amino acids: CASSPTAGVAYIQYF. The entire variable domain, with the rest obtained from reference TRBV18 and TRBJ2-4, is as follows: NAGVMQNPRHLVRRRGQEARLRCSPMKGHSHVYWYRQLPEEGLKFMVYLQKENIIDESGMPKERFSAEFPKEGPSILRIQQVVRGDSAAYFCASSPTAGVAYIQYFGAGTRLSVL.

The chain carries TRBV28 and TRBJ1-5, with D perhaps matching TRBD1 (6 bases). Trimming cost V 8 bases and J 7 bases, with 12 bases left between them. The CDR3 extends over 12 amino acids. The germline V gene encodes CDR1 MDHEN and CDR2 SYDVKM. CDR3 sequence: CASSSGEQPQHF. CDR3 nucleotides: TGTGCCAGCTCTTCAGGGGAACAGCCCCAGCATTTT.

The chain joins TRBV19 to TRBJ1-6; D gene unclear. This CDR3 is built from 13 residues. In germline, CDR1 is LNHDA, CDR2 SQIVND (reference sequence). Trimming removed 11 bases from V and 5 bases from J, with 13 bases in between. DNA for the CDR3: TGTGCCGCGAGTCCTCGGGATAATTCACCCCTCCACTTT. As protein: CAASPRDNSPLHF.

This chain links TRBV5-4 with TRBJ1-1; D uncertain. Trimming cost V 0 bases and J 11 bases, with 14 bases left between them. The CDR3 loop spans 13 amino acids. In germline, CDR1 is SGHNT, CDR2 YYREEE (reference sequence). The DNA for the CDR3 is TGTGCCAGCAGCTTGGAAGAGCTCGGCGGGGCTTTCTTT. Its protein product is CASSLEELGGAFF.

This chain joins TRBV30 and TRBJ1-4, with 9 bases that match TRBD1. The CDR3 is made up of 13 amino acids. Germline-derived CDR1 and CDR2 are GTSNPN and SVGIG (reference sequence). The V gene end was trimmed by 8 bases and the J gene end by 10 bases; junction bases not matched to a gene: 11. CDR3 nucleotide sequence: TGTGCCCTAACCTCGGGACAGGGCGGAAAACTGTTTTTT. This encodes CALTSGQGGKLFF.

This clone was detected once. V gene TRBV11-2 combines with J gene TRBJ2-5; 7 bases are shared with TRBD1. CDR3 length equals 16 residues. Looked up from germline, CDR1 is SGHAT and CDR2 is FQNNGV. V lost 5 bases and J lost 3; bases outside the gene matches: 12. For the CDR3, the DNA is TGTGCCAGCAGCCCAAGACAGGGTTCGGTTGAAGAGACCCAGTACTTC. Residues: CASSPRQGSVEETQYF.

V gene TRBV5-4 combines with J gene TRBJ1-4; 10 bases map to TRBD1. The CDR3 runs to 16 residues. Germline-derived CDR1 and CDR2 are SGHNT and YYREEE (reference sequence). The V segment lost 3 bases and the J segment 3 bases; nucleotides outside the gene matches: 5. Here the CDR3 DNA reads TGTGCCAGCAGCTCGGGACAGGGGACATCTAATGAAAAACTGTTTTTT. This gives the protein CASSSGQGTSNEKLFF.

The V and J genes are TRBV10-3 and TRBJ2-7, with 8 bases that match TRBD1. Per germline, CDR1 ENHRY and CDR2 SYGVKD. The CDR3 runs 18 residues. Trimming removed 11 bases from V and 5 bases from J; junction bases left unmatched: 26. The CDR3: CASRPGTGRSGRVHEQYF. CDR3 DNA sequence: TGTGCCTCCAGACCCGGGACAGGACGAAGCGGGCGGGTCCACGAGCAGTACTTC.

The chain is built from TRBV13 and TRBJ2-1; D remains ambiguous. The V and J ends lost 2 bases and 4 bases respectively, with 12 bases between them. Germline CDR1 reads PRHDT; CDR2 reads FYEKMQ (reference sequence). CDR3 length: 15 residues. This chain's CDR3 is CASSLRRGDYNEQFF. DNA of the CDR3: TGTGCCAGCAGCTTACGGCGCGGAGATTACAATGAGCAGTTCTTC.

The chain employs TRBV28 and TRBJ2-7; 7 bases are shared with TRBD2. The CDR3 runs to 15 residues. Germline V gene lookup returns CDR1 MDHEN and CDR2 SYDVKM. V was clipped by 6 bases and J by 0 bases; unmatched bases: 8. The CDR3 protein is CASSTAGRSSYEQYF. The DNA for the CDR3 is TGTGCCAGCAGCACGGCCGGGAGGAGCTCCTACGAGCAGTACTTC.

The chain has TRBV28 and TRBJ1-1; 7 positions agree with TRBD1. This CDR3 contains 14 residues. Germline values: CDR1 MDHEN, CDR2 SYDVKM. The V gene end was trimmed by 7 bases and the J gene end by 5 bases; junction bases not matched to a gene: 10. This CDR3 is CASTPDRSLTEAFF. CDR3 DNA: TGTGCCAGCACGCCGGACAGGTCTCTAACTGAAGCTTTCTTT.

The rearrangement joins TRBV10-2 to TRBJ2-5; D is uncertain. This CDR3 contains 14 residues. V lost 10 bases, J lost 0 bases, and 15 bases lay in between. Germline V gives CDR1 WSHSY, CDR2 SAAADI. DNA for the CDR3: TGCGCCACCGGTATGGGCTCAAACCAAGAGACCCAGTACTTC. Translating gives CATGMGSNQETQYF.

The chain couples TRBV14 to TRBJ1-1; D perhaps matches TRBD1 (5 bases). The germline V gene encodes CDR1 SGHDN and CDR2 FVKESK. The V and J ends lost 5 bases and 1 base respectively, with 8 bases between them. The CDR3 runs 13 residues. The chain's CDR3 is CASSLQANTEAFF. CDR3 coding DNA: TGTGCCAGCAGCTTACAGGCGAACACTGAAGCTTTCTTT.

The V and J genes are TRBV7-8 and TRBJ2-6; the D is unclear. CDR1 and CDR2 from the germline V gene are SGHVS and FQNEAQ. V dropped 1 base and J dropped 0 bases, with 10 bases sitting between them. CDR3 length: 17 amino acids. CDR3 sequence (DNA): TGTGCCAGCAGCTTAGGATACGCCTACTCTGGGGCCAACGTCCTGACTTTC. This translates into CASSLGYAYSGANVLTF.